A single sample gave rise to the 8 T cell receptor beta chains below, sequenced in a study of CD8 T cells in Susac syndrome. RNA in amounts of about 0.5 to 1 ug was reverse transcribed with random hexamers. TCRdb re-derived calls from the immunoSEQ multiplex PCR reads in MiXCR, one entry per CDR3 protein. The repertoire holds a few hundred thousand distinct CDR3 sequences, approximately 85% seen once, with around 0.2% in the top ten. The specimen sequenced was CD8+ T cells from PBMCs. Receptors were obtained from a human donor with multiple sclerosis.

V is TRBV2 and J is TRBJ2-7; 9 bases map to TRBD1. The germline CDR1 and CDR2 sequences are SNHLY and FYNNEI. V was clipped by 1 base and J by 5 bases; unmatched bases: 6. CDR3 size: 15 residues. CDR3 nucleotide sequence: TGTGCCAGCAGTGAAGGGACAGGGGCGGTCGACGAGCAGTACTTC. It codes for CASSEGTGAVDEQYF.

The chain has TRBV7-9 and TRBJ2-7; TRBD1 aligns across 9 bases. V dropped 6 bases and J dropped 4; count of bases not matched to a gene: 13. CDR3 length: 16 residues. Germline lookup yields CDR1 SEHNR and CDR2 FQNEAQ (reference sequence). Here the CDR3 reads CASSSTWTGAGYEQYF. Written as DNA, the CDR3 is TGTGCCAGCAGTTCGACCTGGACAGGGGCCGGGTACGAGCAGTACTTC.

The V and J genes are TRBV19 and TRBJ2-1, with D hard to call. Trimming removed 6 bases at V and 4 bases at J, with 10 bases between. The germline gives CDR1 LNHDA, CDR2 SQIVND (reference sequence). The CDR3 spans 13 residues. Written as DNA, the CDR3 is TGTGCCAGTAGGGCGACGTTGTACAATGAGCAGTTCTTC. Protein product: CASRATLYNEQFF.

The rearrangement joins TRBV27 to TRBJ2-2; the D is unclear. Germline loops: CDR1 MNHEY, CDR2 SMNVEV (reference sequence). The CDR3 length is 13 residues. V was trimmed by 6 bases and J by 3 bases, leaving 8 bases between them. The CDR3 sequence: CASRTTYTGELFF. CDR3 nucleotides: TGTGCCAGCAGGACAACATACACCGGGGAGCTGTTTTTT.

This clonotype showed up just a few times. CDR3 in DNA: TGTGCCAGCCTGGCGGGCACCATATATTTT. As protein: CASLAGTIYF. V and J are TRBV6-5 and TRBJ1-3; no clear D gene. The germline gives CDR1 MNHEY, CDR2 SVGAGI. The CDR3 spans 10 residues. V was cut by 8 bases and J by 9 bases, with 8 bases left in between.

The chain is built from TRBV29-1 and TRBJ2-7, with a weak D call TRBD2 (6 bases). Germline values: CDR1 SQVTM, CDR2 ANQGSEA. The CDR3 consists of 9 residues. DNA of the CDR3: TGCAACGGGACTTACGAGCAGTACTTC. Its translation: CNGTYEQYF.

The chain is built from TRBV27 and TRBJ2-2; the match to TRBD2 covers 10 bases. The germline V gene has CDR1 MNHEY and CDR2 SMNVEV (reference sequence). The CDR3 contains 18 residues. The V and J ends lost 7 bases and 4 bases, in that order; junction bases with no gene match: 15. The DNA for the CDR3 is TGTGCCAGCACAGTTTACCTAGCGGGAGATGTGACCACCGGGGAGCTGTTTTTT. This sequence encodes CASTVYLAGDVTTGELFF.

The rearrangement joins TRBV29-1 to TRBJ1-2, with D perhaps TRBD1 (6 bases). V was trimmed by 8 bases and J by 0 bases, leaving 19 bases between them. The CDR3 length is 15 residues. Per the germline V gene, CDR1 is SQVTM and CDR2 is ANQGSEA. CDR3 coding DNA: TGCAGCATACGTATTGACAGGCTCTCTAACTATGGCTACACCTTC. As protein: CSIRIDRLSNYGYTF.